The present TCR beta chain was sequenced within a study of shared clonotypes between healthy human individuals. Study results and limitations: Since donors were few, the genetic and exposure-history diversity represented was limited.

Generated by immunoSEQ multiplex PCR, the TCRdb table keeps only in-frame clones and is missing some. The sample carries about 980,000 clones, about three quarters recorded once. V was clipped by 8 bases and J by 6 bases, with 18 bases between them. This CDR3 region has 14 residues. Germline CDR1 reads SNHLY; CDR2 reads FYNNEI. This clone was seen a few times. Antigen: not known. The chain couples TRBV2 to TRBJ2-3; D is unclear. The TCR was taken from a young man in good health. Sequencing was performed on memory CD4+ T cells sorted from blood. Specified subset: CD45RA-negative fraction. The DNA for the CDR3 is TGTGCCAGCTCCTCTTCGGGCGGATCGGATACGCAGTATTTT. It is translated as CASSSSGGSDTQYF. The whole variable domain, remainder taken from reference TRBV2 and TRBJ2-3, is EPEVTQTPSHQVTQMGQEVILRCVPISNHLYFYWYRQILGQKVEFLVSFYNNEISEKSEIFDDQFSVERPDGSNFTLKIRSTKLEDSAMYFCASSSSGGSDTQYFGPGTRLTVL.